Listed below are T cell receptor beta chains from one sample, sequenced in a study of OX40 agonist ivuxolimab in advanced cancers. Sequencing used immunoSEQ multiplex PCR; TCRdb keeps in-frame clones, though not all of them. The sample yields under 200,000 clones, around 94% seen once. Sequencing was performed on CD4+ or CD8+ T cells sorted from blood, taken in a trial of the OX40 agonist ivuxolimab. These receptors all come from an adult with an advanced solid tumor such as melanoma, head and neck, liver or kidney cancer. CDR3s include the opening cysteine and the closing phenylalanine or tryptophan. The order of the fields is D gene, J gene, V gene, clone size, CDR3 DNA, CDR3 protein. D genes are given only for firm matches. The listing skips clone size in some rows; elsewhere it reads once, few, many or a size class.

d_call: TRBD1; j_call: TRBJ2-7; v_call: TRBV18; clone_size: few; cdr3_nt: TGTGCCAGCTCACCACCGGACGGACAGGGGCACTTC; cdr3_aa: CASSPPDGQGHF
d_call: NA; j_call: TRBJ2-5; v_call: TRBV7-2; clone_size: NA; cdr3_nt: TGTGCCAGCAGCGGGGACCACCAAGAGACCCAGTACTTC; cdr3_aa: CASSGDHQETQYF
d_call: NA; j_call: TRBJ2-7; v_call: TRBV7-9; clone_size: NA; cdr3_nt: TGTGCCAGCAGCTTAGGTTGGCAGGGTCGCGACGAGCAGTACTTC; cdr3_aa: CASSLGWQGRDEQYF
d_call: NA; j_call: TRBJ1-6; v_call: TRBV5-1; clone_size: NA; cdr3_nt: TGCGCCAGCAGCTTGGTCTCCGCCAGCTCCTATAATTCACCCCTCCACTTT; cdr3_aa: CASSLVSASSYNSPLHF
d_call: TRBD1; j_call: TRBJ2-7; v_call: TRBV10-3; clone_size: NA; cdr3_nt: TGTGCCATCAGTGATATGGACAGGGGTACCTACGAGCAGTACTTC; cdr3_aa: CAISDMDRGTYEQYF
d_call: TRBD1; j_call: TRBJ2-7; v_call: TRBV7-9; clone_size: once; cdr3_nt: TGTGCCAGCAGCGACCCCGCCGGGACAGGGGTCTACGAGCAGTACTTC; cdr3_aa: CASSDPAGTGVYEQYF
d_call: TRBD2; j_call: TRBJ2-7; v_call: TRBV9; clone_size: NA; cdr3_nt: TGTGCCAGCAGCGCAGGCGCTAGCGGGGCCCAAGGTTACGAGCAGTACTTC; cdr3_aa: CASSAGASGAQGYEQYF
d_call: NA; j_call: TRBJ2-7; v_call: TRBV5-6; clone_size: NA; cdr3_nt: TGTGCCAGCAGCTTGAAAGCCTACGAGCAGTACTTC; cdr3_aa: CASSLKAYEQYF
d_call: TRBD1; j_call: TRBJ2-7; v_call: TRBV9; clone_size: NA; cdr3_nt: TGTGCCAGCAGCGTAGGGGGACAGAGCTCCTACGAGCAGTACTTC; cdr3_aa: CASSVGGQSSYEQYF
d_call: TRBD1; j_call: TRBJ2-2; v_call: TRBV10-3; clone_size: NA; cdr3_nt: TGTGCCATCCTACAGGGGGCTTTGAACACCGGGGAGCTGTTTTTT; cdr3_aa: CAILQGALNTGELFF
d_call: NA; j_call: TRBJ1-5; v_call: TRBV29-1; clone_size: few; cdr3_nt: TGCAGCGTTTCCCCGGGGGTTGATCAGCCCCAGCATTTT; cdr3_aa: CSVSPGVDQPQHF
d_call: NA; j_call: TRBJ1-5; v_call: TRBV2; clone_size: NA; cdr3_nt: TGTGCCAGCAGTGCTTACCGGGATCGAAGGGGCAATCAGCCCCAGCATTTT; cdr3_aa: CASSAYRDRRGNQPQHF
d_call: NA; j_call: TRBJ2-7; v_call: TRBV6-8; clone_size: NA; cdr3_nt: TGTGCCAGCAGTTACTCGGGAGAGCAGTACTTC; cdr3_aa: CASSYSGEQYF
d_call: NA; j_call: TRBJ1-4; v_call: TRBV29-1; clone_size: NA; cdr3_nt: TGCAGCGTTGAATTCGGGGGCTCGGCTAATGAAAAACTGTTTTTT; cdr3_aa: CSVEFGGSANEKLFF
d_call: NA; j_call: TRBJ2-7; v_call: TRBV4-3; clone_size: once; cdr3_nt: TGCGCCAGCAGCGCGGGGTACGAGCAGTACTTC; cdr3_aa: CASSAGYEQYF
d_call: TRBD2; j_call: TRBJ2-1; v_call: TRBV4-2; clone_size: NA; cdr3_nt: TGTGCCAGCAGCCAAGATCCTGTCCTAGCGGGGGGGCCTAGTGAGCAGTTCTTC; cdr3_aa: CASSQDPVLAGGPSEQFF
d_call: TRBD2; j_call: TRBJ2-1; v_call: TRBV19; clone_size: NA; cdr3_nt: TGTGCCAGTAGTATGTACCGCCCGACGACTAGCGGGGTACAGTACAATGAGCAGTTCTTC; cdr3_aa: CASSMYRPTTSGVQYNEQFF
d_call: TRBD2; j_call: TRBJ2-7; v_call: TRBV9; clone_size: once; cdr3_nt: TGTGCCAGCAGCTCGGAGGGGAGCGGGAAAAAACACGAGCAGTACTTC; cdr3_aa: CASSSEGSGKKHEQYF
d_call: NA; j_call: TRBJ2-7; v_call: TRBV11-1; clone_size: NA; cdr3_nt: TGTGCCAGCAGCTTGGGGCAGGGCCGCGAGCAGTACTTC; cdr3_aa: CASSLGQGREQYF
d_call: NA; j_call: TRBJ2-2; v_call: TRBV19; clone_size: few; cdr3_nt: TGTGCCAGTCCGGGCACCGGGGAGCTGTTTTTT; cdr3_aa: CASPGTGELFF
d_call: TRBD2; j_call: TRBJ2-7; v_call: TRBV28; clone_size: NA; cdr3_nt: TGTGCCAGCAGTTCCCTTGGACTAGCCCTGTACGAGCAGTACTTC; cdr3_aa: CASSSLGLALYEQYF
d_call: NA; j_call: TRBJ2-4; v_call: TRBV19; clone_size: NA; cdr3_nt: TGTGCCAGTAGTACCATACCCCGGGTAGCCAAAAACATTCAGTACTTC; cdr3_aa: CASSTIPRVAKNIQYF